The 12 T cell receptor beta chains listed next were all sequenced from one sample in a study of blood T cell repertoires in COVID-19. The data were produced by immunoSEQ multiplex PCR, yet TCRdb's version contains in-frame clones alone and is incomplete. The sample yields over 150,000 clones, just under 90% seen once. Input material: peripheral blood. These TCRs come from an older woman with COVID-19, enrolled during active disease.

This chain connects TRBV6-5 to TRBJ1-3; 8 nucleotides match TRBD1. CDR3 length: 16 residues. Germline V lookup: CDR1 MNHEY, CDR2 SVGAGI. The junction had 13 bases not matched to a gene; V was cut back by 4 bases and J by 8 bases. This chain's CDR3 is CASSLSPDRGWDTIYF. CDR3 nucleotide sequence: TGTGCCAGCAGTTTATCTCCCGACAGGGGCTGGGACACCATATATTTT.

V usage is TRBV11-2 and J usage is TRBJ2-7; maybe TRBD1 (6 bases). CDR1 is SGHAT, CDR2 FQNNGV, per germline. This CDR3 region has 14 residues. The ends were cut back, 0 bases at V and 3 bases at J, with 9 bases in the middle. The CDR3 DNA reads TGTGCCAGCAGCTTAGAGGGCAGGGGCTACGAGCAGTACTTC. As protein: CASSLEGRGYEQYF.

The J gene is TRBJ2-5, the V gene TRBV10-3; no definite D call. This CDR3 contains 14 residues. Trimming left V 0 bases short and J 5 bases short, with 10 bases between. The germline V gene has CDR1 ENHRY and CDR2 SYGVKD. The CDR3 sequence is CAISESYQRETQYF. CDR3 DNA sequence: TGTGCCATCAGTGAGTCTTACCAACGGGAGACCCAGTACTTC.

This sequence joins TRBV19 and TRBJ1-5, with D possibly TRBD1 on 6 matching bases. Germline values: CDR1 LNHDA, CDR2 SQIVND (reference sequence). The ends were cut back, 3 bases at V and 4 bases at J, with 10 bases in the middle. The CDR3 is 14 amino acids. For the CDR3, the DNA is TGTGCCAGTAGTATCAACCAGGGGAATCAGCCCCAGCATTTT. Its translation: CASSINQGNQPQHF.

The V call is TRBV19, the J call TRBJ1-5, with D unclear. Trimming took off 1 base at V and 11 bases at J, with 6 bases between the two ends. The CDR3 consists of 11 residues. Germline V gene data show CDR1 as LNHDA and CDR2 as SQIVND (reference sequence). CDR3 amino acids: CASSIASAQHF. CDR3 coding DNA: TGTGCCAGTAGTATAGCCTCAGCCCAGCATTTT.

The V gene is TRBV28, the J gene TRBJ1-1; D remains unclear. CDR1 MDHEN and CDR2 SYDVKM come from the germline V gene. CDR3 length: 12 residues. Trimming removed 6 bases from V and 0 bases from J, with 5 bases in between. CDR3 nucleotides: TGTGCCAGCAGATTCATGAACACTGAAGCTTTCTTT. Protein: CASRFMNTEAFF.

V is TRBV13 and J is TRBJ2-7; D possibly corresponds to TRBD2 (6 bases). The CDR3 covers 13 residues. The germline CDR1 and CDR2 sequences are PRHDT and FYEKMQ (reference sequence). The V and J ends lost 8 bases and 0 bases respectively, with 11 bases between them. The CDR3 sequence: CASRYGSSYEQYF. The DNA for the CDR3 is TGTGCCAGCCGGTACGGGAGCTCCTACGAGCAGTACTTC.

The chain uses TRBV20-1 and TRBJ2-3; 11 bases agree with TRBD2. Trimming at V came to 3 bases and at J to 7 bases, leaving 9 bases not matched to a gene. Germline V gene data show CDR1 as DFQATT and CDR2 as SNEGSKA (reference sequence). CDR3 size: 15 residues. CDR3: CSASAVAGGIYTQYF. The CDR3 bases are TGCAGTGCTAGTGCGGTAGCGGGAGGGATATATACGCAGTATTTT.

The chain has TRBV24-1 and TRBJ1-4; TRBD1 agrees at 7 bases. The CDR3 extends over 14 amino acids. From germline, CDR1 is KGHDR and CDR2 SFDVKD. V was pared by 3 bases and J by 7 bases, with 4 bases of the junction left unmatched. The CDR3 region is CATSDTGDGEKLFF. The CDR3 region has the DNA TGTGCCACCAGTGATACAGGGGACGGTGAAAAACTGTTTTTT.

The J gene is TRBJ2-1, the V gene TRBV6-6; 7 bases line up with TRBD1. This CDR3 has 15 residues. With 8 bases clipped from V and 3 bases from J, the junction kept 10 bases outside the gene matches. Germline V CDR1 and CDR2: MNHNY, SVGAGI (reference sequence). The CDR3 sequence is CASGRGQPLYNEQFF. CDR3 DNA sequence: TGTGCCAGCGGACGGGGACAGCCACTCTACAATGAGCAGTTCTTC.

The V call is TRBV29-1, the J call TRBJ2-3; a possible D gene is TRBD2 (5 bases). V dropped 3 bases and J dropped 1 base, with 8 bases sitting between them. This CDR3 has 13 residues. Germline V gives CDR1 SQVTM, CDR2 ANQGSEA. DNA for the CDR3: TGCAGCGTTGAGCTAGCAGGCACAGATACGCAGTATTTT. Encoded protein: CSVELAGTDTQYF.

J is TRBJ1-1 and V is TRBV15; 9 positions agree with TRBD1. From germline, CDR1 is LNHNV and CDR2 YYDKDF (reference sequence). V lost 3 bases, J lost 0 bases, and 14 bases stayed unmatched. This CDR3 has 19 residues. The CDR3 reads CATSSDRIGQGRMNTEAFF. DNA of the CDR3: TGTGCCACCAGCAGCGACCGGATCGGACAGGGGAGGATGAACACTGAAGCTTTCTTT.